This TCR beta chain was documented in a study of blood T cells in healthy people across ages. The use of a sample-barcoded 5' primer and a J-beta primer mix characterized a second PCR of roughly 7 to 11 cycles. Samples each returned at least 2.5 million CDR3-containing paired-end reads. TCRdb re-derived calls from the 5' RACE reads in MiXCR, one entry per CDR3 protein. The table records 1.5 million to 1.8 million distinct CDR3 sequences, 35% to 45% of them present only once. This CDR3 contains 14 residues. From germline, CDR1 is LNHNV and CDR2 YYDKDF (reference sequence). Losses at the gene ends were 5 bases for V and 8 bases for J; bases not matched to a gene: 7.

Specimen: blood. The TCR was taken from a woman younger than 30 in good health. The gene calls are TRBV15 and TRBJ2-1; the match to TRBD1 covers 9 bases. CDR3: CATSRDRASDEQFF. CDR3 bases: TGTGCCACCAGCCGGGACAGGGCGAGCGATGAGCAGTTCTTC.